This T cell receptor (beta chain) is drawn from a study of blood T cells in healthy people across ages. The CDR3 is 14 residues long. Germline values: CDR1 MNHNS, CDR2 SASEGT. V lost 0 bases, J lost 6 bases, and 9 bases lay in between. Samples each yielded at least 5 micrograms of total RNA. The sample holds one count of this clonotype. Antigen: not known. A sample-barcoded 5' primer and a J-beta primer mix were used in a second PCR of roughly 7 to 12 cycles. TCRdb reprocessed the 5' RACE reads with MiXCR, giving one entry per CDR3 protein. The sample includes roughly 550,000 distinct CDR3 sequences, 20% to 30% of them seen just once. Study-wide results and limits: It was held that diversity estimates obtained from one million T cells represented underestimates.

These records were also assigned to another study, of T cells of mothers and their children. That source notes: Whether related or unrelated, pairs show similar shaping of TCR recombination output by thymic selection.

The sequenced sample was blood. V and J are TRBV6-1 and TRBJ2-1; TRBD2 is a possible D gene (6 bases). The clonotype comes from a boy younger than 18 in good health. The CDR3 is CASSEAGGTNEQFF. Here the CDR3 DNA reads TGTGCCAGCAGTGAAGCGGGGGGAACCAATGAGCAGTTCTTC.